This T cell receptor (beta chain) was sequenced during a study of T-cell reconstitution after alpha-beta-depleted transplantation in children. In this sample, this clonotype turned up many times. Germline CDR1 DFQATT, CDR2 SNEGSKA (reference sequence). The CDR3 totals 13 residues. Trimming stripped 4 bases from V and 5 bases from J, with 11 bases between. As it was prepared, the TCRbeta library received unique molecular identifiers. TCRdb redid the calling of the PCR reads with MiXCR, one entry per CDR3 protein. The sample has some 640,000 distinct CDR3 sequences, 16% seen once. The chain carries TRBV20-1 and TRBJ1-4; TRBD1 might be the D (5 bases). This specimen was PBMCs from the stem cell graft donor, taken from the stem cell graft. This clonotype was obtained from a human donor who donated a stem cell graft to a child with acute myeloid leukemia. The CDR3 DNA sequence: TGCAGTGCTACATGGGACTGGAATGAAAAACTGTTTTTT. Encoded protein: CSATWDWNEKLFF.